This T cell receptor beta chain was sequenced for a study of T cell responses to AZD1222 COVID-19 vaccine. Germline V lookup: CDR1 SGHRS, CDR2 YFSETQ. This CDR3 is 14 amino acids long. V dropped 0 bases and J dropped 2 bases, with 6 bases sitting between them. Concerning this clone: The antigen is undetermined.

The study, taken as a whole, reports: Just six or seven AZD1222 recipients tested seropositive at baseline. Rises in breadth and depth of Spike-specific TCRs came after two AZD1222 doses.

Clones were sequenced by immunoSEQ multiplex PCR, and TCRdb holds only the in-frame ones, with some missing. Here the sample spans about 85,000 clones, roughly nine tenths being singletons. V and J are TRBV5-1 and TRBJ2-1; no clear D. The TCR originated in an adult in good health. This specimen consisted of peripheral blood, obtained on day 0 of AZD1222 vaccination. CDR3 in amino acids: CASSLDVTYNEQFF. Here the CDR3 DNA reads TGCGCCAGCAGCTTGGACGTGACCTACAATGAGCAGTTCTTC.